Presented here are 28 T cell receptor beta chains from one specimen sequenced in a study of cytomegalovirus exposure and HLA in healthy donors. The PCR used 60 Vbeta and 13 Jbeta primers. The repertoire was sequenced with immunoSEQ multiplex PCR; TCRdb's copy has only in-frame clones and lacks some. There are 150,000 to 200,000 clones in the sample; around 80% occur only once, and around 1.9% lies in the top ten. What was sequenced was PBMCs. These receptors originate from a man aged 18-30 years in good health and CMV-seronegative.

In its sample, this clone was seen a few times. CDR3: CASSPPRRDTQYF. The CDR3 DNA is TGTGCCAGCAGCCCACCTCGTCGGGATACGCAGTATTTT. The genes are TRBV7-8 and TRBJ2-3; unclear D gene. The CDR3 runs to 13 residues. In germline, CDR1 is SGHVS, CDR2 FQNEAQ. V lost 5 bases to trimming and J lost 6 bases, with 12 bases between them.

The rearrangement joins TRBV27 to TRBJ1-2; 10 bases are shared with TRBD1. V gave up 6 bases and J gave up 5 bases; unmatched junction bases: 9. Germline lookup yields CDR1 MNHEY and CDR2 SMNVEV (reference sequence). CDR3 length equals 15 residues. In nucleotides, the CDR3 is TGTGCCAGCAGCCCCACTGGGACAGGGGTTTATGGCTACACCTTC. Protein sequence: CASSPTGTGVYGYTF.

This chain connects TRBV28 to TRBJ2-7; 8 bases are shared with TRBD1. The V segment lost 4 bases and the J segment 0 bases; nucleotides outside the gene matches: 2. Germline CDR1 reads MDHEN; CDR2 reads SYDVKM. The CDR3 extends over 14 amino acids. The CDR3 loop is CASSWDRSSYEQYF. The CDR3 region has the DNA TGTGCCAGCAGTTGGGACAGGAGCTCCTACGAGCAGTACTTC.

The chain employs TRBV5-1 and TRBJ2-3; 14 nucleotides align to TRBD2. This CDR3 region has 15 residues. Germline lookup yields CDR1 SGHRS and CDR2 YFSETQ. Trimming at V came to 10 bases and at J to 0 bases, leaving 4 bases not matched to a gene. CDR3 in DNA: TGCGCCTCCGGGACTAGCGGGAGTAGCACAGATACGCAGTATTTT. Encoded protein: CASGTSGSSTDTQYF.

The genes are TRBV28 and TRBJ2-7, with 8 bases that match TRBD1. Trimming removed 7 bases from V and 3 bases from J; junction bases left unmatched: 8. This CDR3 region has 14 residues. Germline assignment: CDR1 MDHEN and CDR2 SYDVKM. CDR3 DNA sequence: TGTGCCAGCACCTTGGACAGGGAAGGCTACGAGCAGTACTTC. Its protein is CASTLDREGYEQYF.

J is TRBJ1-2 and V is TRBV27, with 9 bases identical to TRBD1. V dropped 6 bases and J dropped 2; count of bases not matched to a gene: 1. Germline lookup yields CDR1 MNHEY and CDR2 SMNVEV (reference sequence). The CDR3 totals 13 residues. The CDR3 reads CASRDRGNYGYTF. The CDR3 nucleotides read TGTGCCAGCAGAGACAGGGGGAACTATGGCTACACCTTC.

This sequence joins TRBV6-5 and TRBJ2-1, with 7 bases identical to TRBD1. Germline CDR1 and CDR2: MNHEY and SVGAGI. V shed 5 bases and J 5 bases; nucleotides not matched to a gene: 6. CDR3 size: 14 residues. The chain's CDR3 is CASSPRTGNNEQFF. DNA for the CDR3: TGTGCCAGCAGTCCCCGGACAGGAAACAATGAGCAGTTCTTC.

This chain connects TRBV2 to TRBJ2-2; 12 bases align to TRBD1. Per germline, CDR1 SNHLY and CDR2 FYNNEI. V lost 3 bases, J lost 4 bases, and 15 bases stayed unmatched. The CDR3 contains 20 residues. Here the CDR3 reads CASSDPGQGALSFSTGELFF. CDR3 coding DNA: TGTGCCAGCAGTGACCCGGGACAGGGGGCTCTTAGTTTTTCCACCGGGGAGCTGTTTTTT.

The V call is TRBV7-9, the J call TRBJ2-2; 12 nucleotides match TRBD2. Germline V CDR1 and CDR2: SEHNR, FQNEAQ (reference sequence). There are 15 residues in the CDR3. The V gene end was trimmed by 6 bases and the J gene end by 7 bases; junction bases not matched to a gene: 6. The CDR3 region is CASRPLAGGSGELFF. The CDR3 region has the DNA TGTGCCAGCAGACCCCTAGCGGGAGGGAGCGGGGAGCTGTTTTTT.

This clone was seen once. The V call is TRBV11-2, the J call TRBJ2-2; 7 positions agree with TRBD1. The CDR3 has 15 residues. Germline trimming cut 4 bases from V and 6 bases from J; bases unmatched to any gene: 8. Germline assignment: CDR1 SGHAT and CDR2 FQNNGV. CDR3 nucleotides: TGTGCCAGCAGCTCCCTGACAGGGTTCGCCGGGGAGCTGTTTTTT. Encoded protein: CASSSLTGFAGELFF.

The chain uses TRBV4-3 and TRBJ1-2; D remains unclear. The V end lost 0 bases, the J end lost 6 bases, and 14 bases lay between the germline ends. CDR1 and CDR2 from the germline V gene are LGHNA and YSLEER. The CDR3 is made up of 15 amino acids. The CDR3 DNA reads TGCGCCAGCAGCCAAGAATACGGTTCGTCGCATGGCTACACCTTC. Its protein product is CASSQEYGSSHGYTF.

This clone has just a few counts. The V gene is TRBV4-1, the J gene TRBJ2-2, with TRBD1 matching 8 bases. V shed 4 bases, J shed 6 bases, and the junction held 10 bases outside the gene matches. Germline CDR1 and CDR2: MGHRA and YSYEKL. The CDR3 runs to 16 residues. The CDR3 DNA sequence: TGCGCCAGCAGCCTCCGGACAGGGTCCGGGGCCGGGGAGCTGTTTTTT. Translated, it gives CASSLRTGSGAGELFF.

The chain's CDR3 is CASSFWASGGAGADTQYF. Here the CDR3 DNA reads TGTGCCAGCAGTTTCTGGGCTAGCGGGGGGGCCGGCGCAGATACGCAGTATTTT. The chain uses TRBV27 and TRBJ2-3, with TRBD2 identical over 12 bases. Germline V lookup: CDR1 MNHEY, CDR2 SMNVEV (reference sequence). Trimming took 3 bases from V and 4 from J; bases not matched to a gene: 11. CDR3 length: 18 residues.

This clone was seen a single time. The gene calls are TRBV10-3 and TRBJ1-1; tentatively, D is TRBD1 (5 bases). Germline CDR1 and CDR2: ENHRY and SYGVKD. V lost 7 bases, J lost 3 bases, and 15 bases lay in between. The CDR3 has 14 residues. The CDR3 DNA follows: TGTGCCATCACTGCCCGACAGCTAGACACTGAAGCTTTCTTT. Translated: CAITARQLDTEAFF.

This sequence joins TRBV4-1 and TRBJ1-2; D is ambiguous. Trimming took off 1 base at V and 0 bases at J, with 9 bases between the two ends. Germline CDR1 reads MGHRA; CDR2 reads YSYEKL. This CDR3 is 15 amino acids long. CDR3 bases: TGCGCCAGCAGCCAAGGTGAACGGTCTAACTATGGCTACACCTTC. Residues: CASSQGERSNYGYTF.

This clone was recorded a few times. The CDR3 coding sequence is TGTGCCAGCAGCAAGGGACAGGGGCTCGGAGCCGGGGAGCTGTTTTTT. This translates into CASSKGQGLGAGELFF. The genes are TRBV6-4 and TRBJ2-2; 10 bases fit TRBD1. This CDR3 region has 16 residues. J lost 6 bases, V lost 6 bases, and 10 bases had no gene match. Germline CDR1 and CDR2: MRHNA and SNTAGT.

The J gene is TRBJ2-7, the V gene TRBV4-1; 8 nucleotides line up with TRBD2. CDR1 and CDR2 (germline): MGHRA, YSYEKL. The CDR3 runs 17 residues. V trimming: 0 bases; J trimming: 6 bases; junction bases outside the gene matches: 13. CDR3 coding DNA: TGCGCCAGCAGCCAAGATCCCCCGGGACTAGTAGTGCGCGAGCAGTACTTC. It specifies CASSQDPPGLVVREQYF.

The chain uses TRBV6-6 and TRBJ1-1; D might be TRBD1 (5 bases). V lost 2 bases and J 4 bases, leaving 8 bases between the germline ends. CDR1 MNHNY and CDR2 SVGAGI come from the germline V gene (reference sequence). The CDR3 has 13 residues. The CDR3 protein is CASSYGRGTEAFF. The CDR3 DNA follows: TGTGCCAGCAGTTACGGGAGGGGCACTGAAGCTTTCTTT.

This clone has just one count. This sequence joins TRBV5-1 and TRBJ1-4; D is possibly TRBD1 (6 bases). This CDR3 spans 16 amino acids. The V end lost 6 bases, the J end lost 5 bases, and 20 bases lay between the germline ends. Looked up from germline, CDR1 is SGHRS and CDR2 is YFSETQ. CDR3 residues: CASKLRGLVLNEKLFF. The CDR3 bases are TGCGCCAGCAAACTTAGGGGGTTGGTTCTGAATGAAAAACTGTTTTTT.

The rearrangement uses TRBV7-6 and TRBJ2-7, with D maybe TRBD2 (5 bases). V was pared by 6 bases and J by 0 bases, with 12 bases between. CDR3 length equals 14 residues. The germline V gene has CDR1 SGHVS and CDR2 FNYEAQ. This chain's CDR3 is CASSPGGISYEQYF. In DNA form, the CDR3 reads TGTGCCAGCAGTCCCGGAGGAATCTCCTACGAGCAGTACTTC.

This clone has a single count. The V and J genes are TRBV5-1 and TRBJ1-2; 8 nucleotides align to TRBD1. CDR3 length equals 13 residues. Germline CDR1 and CDR2: SGHRS and YFSETQ. With 4 bases clipped from V and 3 bases from J, the junction kept 2 bases outside the gene matches. The CDR3 region has the DNA TGCGCCAGCAGCCAGACAGGGGACTATGGCTACACCTTC. Encoded protein: CASSQTGDYGYTF.

CDR3 loop: CASSLGQGNNSPLHF. CDR3 nucleotide sequence: TGTGCCAGCAGTTTGGGACAGGGGAATAATTCACCCCTCCACTTT. The rearrangement links TRBV28 to TRBJ1-6; 10 bases agree with TRBD1. The CDR3 totals 15 residues. The V segment lost 3 bases and the J segment 5 bases; nucleotides outside the gene matches: 1. Germline lookup yields CDR1 MDHEN and CDR2 SYDVKM. The full variable domain, completed using reference TRBV28 and TRBJ1-6, is DVKVTQSSRYLVKRTGEKVFLECVQDMDHENMFWYRQDPGLGLRLIYFSYDVKMKEKGDIPEGYSVSREKKERFSLILESASTNQTSMYLCASSLGQGNNSPLHFGNGTRLTVT.

This clone has a handful of counts. The chain recombines TRBV5-6 with TRBJ2-1; D gene ambiguous. Germline V lookup: CDR1 SGHDT, CDR2 YYEEEE. The germline V and J ends were trimmed by 6 bases and 2 bases, with 12 bases remaining between them. The CDR3 totals 14 residues. CDR3 coding DNA: TGTGCCAGCACGTCGGGTATGACCTACAATGAGCAGTTCTTC. Its protein product is CASTSGMTYNEQFF.

This clone was detected only a few times. This rearrangement joins TRBV18 to TRBJ2-3; TRBD2 matches 13 bases. From germline, CDR1 is KGHSH and CDR2 LQKENI. The length of the CDR3 is 15 residues. With V trimmed by 3 bases and J by 3 bases, 0 bases remained unmatched. CDR3 region: CASSPTSGGTDTQYF. CDR3 coding DNA: TGTGCCAGCTCACCGACTAGCGGGGGGACAGATACGCAGTATTTT. The entire variable domain, with the rest obtained from reference TRBV18 and TRBJ2-3, is as follows: NAGVMQNPRHLVRRRGQEARLRCSPMKGHSHVYWYRQLPEEGLKFMVYLQKENIIDESGMPKERFSAEFPKEGPSILRIQQVVRGDSAAYFCASSPTSGGTDTQYFGPGTRLTVL.

This chain joins TRBV2 and TRBJ1-4; TRBD1 matches 10 bases. Looked up from germline, CDR1 is SNHLY and CDR2 is FYNNEI. CDR3 size: 14 residues. After removal of 6 bases from V and 2 bases from J, the junction contained 0 bases not matched to a gene. The DNA of the CDR3 is TGTGCCAGCAGGGACAGGGGGACTAATGAAAAACTGTTTTTT. It translates to CASRDRGTNEKLFF. The complete variable domain, with remaining parts taken from reference TRBV2 and TRBJ1-4, reads EPEVTQTPSHQVTQMGQEVILRCVPISNHLYFYWYRQILGQKVEFLVSFYNNEISEKSEIFDDQFSVERPDGSNFTLKIRSTKLEDSAMYFCASRDRGTNEKLFFGSGTQLSVL.

This clone came up a few times. This chain uses TRBV5-5 with TRBJ2-7, with TRBD1 matching over 7 bases. The CDR3 contains 14 residues. Germline assignment: CDR1 SGHKS and CDR2 YYEKEE (reference sequence). The V gene end was trimmed by 2 bases and the J gene end by 4 bases; junction bases not matched to a gene: 6. This chain's CDR3 is CASSFRQGSYEQYF. The CDR3 DNA follows: TGTGCCAGCAGCTTTAGACAGGGAAGTTACGAGCAGTACTTC.

Points on this clone: The junction does not match germline at one end; this may be a read error. V and J are TRBV7-9 and TRBJ2-1, with 8 positions matching TRBD1. This CDR3 contains 12 residues. In germline, CDR1 is SEHNR, CDR2 FQNEAQ (reference sequence). The CDR3 region is CSSRNDRGEQFF. The CDR3 DNA reads TGTTCCAGCAGGAACGACAGGGGTGAGCAGTTCTTC.

This clone was recorded a few times. This sequence joins TRBV11-2 and TRBJ2-7; D is unclear. Trimming removed 4 bases from V and 3 bases from J, with 13 bases in between. The CDR3 has 14 amino acids. Germline V CDR1 and CDR2: SGHAT, FQNNGV. The CDR3 DNA reads TGTGCCAGCAGCTCCTTGGTACAGAACTACGAGCAGTACTTC. Protein sequence: CASSSLVQNYEQYF.